This TCR beta chain appears in the sequencing data of a study of beta chain features in type 1 diabetes (dated by TCRdb to the late 2010s). At the level of the whole study: Patients and healthy donors did not differ in mean age, gender distribution, total cell number or subset yield. In the study, TCRB repertoires of sorted circulating CD4+ T cell subsets from recently diagnosed type 1 diabetes patients were compared with those of matched healthy donors. Regulatory and stem cell-like memory subsets were isolated from only 8 patients and about 8 healthy donors, whereas naive and central memory subsets came from all 30 or so donors. Across all samples, some 100,000,000 sorted cells were examined, and cell number per subset correlated strongly with RNA yield. Points the paper makes about the study in general: Because cDNA was sequenced instead of genomic DNA, highly expressing activated cells could be over-represented, though the groups showed no difference in activation or CD3 levels. Shorter templates might have been favored by PCR, but patient and control samples were amplified and corrected together, so both groups would have been affected equally by any skew. Patients with type 1 diabetes made fewer insertions and deleted more nucleotides at VDJ recombination sites, implying thymic rearrangement abnormalities. Naive, central memory and regulatory TCRB repertoires appeared to be more similar among patients than among healthy donors. A moderate but significant shortening of TCRB CDR3 length was observed in type 1 diabetes patients in all four CD4+ subsets. HLA sub-analyses involved small numbers of individuals, so any influence of HLA type on TCRB rearrangement remained unresolved.

The germline V gene specifies MNHNS as CDR1 and SASEGT as CDR2. V and J are truncated by 2 bases and 10 bases respectively, leaving an intervening sequence of 12 bases. From its cysteine to its phenylalanine, the CDR3 spans 13 amino acids. Only the CDR3 portion is preserved as DNA: 39 bases, with reading frame beginning at the first base. Each donor gave one peripheral blood draw, approximately 100 mL on average, collected into heparinised tubes. A BD FACSAria II was used to sort naive, central memory, regulatory and stem cell-like memory CD4+ T cells with a panel that included CD45RO, CCR7, CD25, CD127, CD95 and CD27. All sorted populations exceeded 98% purity. PBMCs were separated immediately by Lymphoprep density gradient centrifugation and were stained directly, without being cultured. Samples were stained and sorted in pairs, with one healthy donor and one patient per experiment, so that batch effects were minimized.

This clone has just a few counts. Its antigen remains unidentified. Qualities for individual bases were not recorded, and no much larger clone is one base off. The High Capacity cDNA Reverse Transcription Kit was used to reverse transcribe all of the isolated RNA, meaning that expressed TCRB transcripts were what got sequenced. Deep immunoSEQ sequencing was applied to naive, central memory and regulatory T cell samples, giving an average of about 3.6 million total reads per sample. Sorted cells were lysed in RLT buffer and RNA was extracted with DNase-treated RNeasy Micro or Mini kits, depending on cell number. Each cell subset was processed on its own to prevent cross-contamination, while patient and healthy donor samples were processed together. TCRB sequences were amplified from cDNA with the immunoSEQ multiplex PCR, producing 87-bp fragments spanning the CDR3 region. Sequencing of the amplicons was performed on the Illumina HiSeq platform. On the study's bioinformatics: PCR bias was computationally corrected using synthetic template baselines, reads within Hamming distance 2 were collapsed, and singletons that could not be merged were discarded. Reads were aligned against IMGT to assign V, D and J genes, CDR3 length and insertions or deletions at six rearrangement sites. Within each subset, clonotype counts were normalized to the number of sorted cells before true diversity and Gini coefficients were calculated with the tcR R package. The overlap coefficient, calculated on TCRB nucleotide sequences, was used to measure repertoire sharing. Out-of-frame TCRB sequences from naive cells were analyzed to stand in for the pre-selection repertoire. TCRdb mirrors the immuneACCESS table, restricted to in-frame sequences. Some clones are absent from its copies; in checked studies, under half trace to an unresolved V gene, and the reason for the others is unknown. V, J and clone size are taken as reported in that table, and D and trimming were inferred from the DNA itself. The sample has roughly 230,000 clones on record, about 10% of them singletons. Just under 0.035% of the sample rests with the top ten.

Recombination joined TRBV6-1 with TRBJ2-1; tentative D gene TRBD1, with 5 bases matching. Sequenced input: naive CD4+ T cells from blood. The cell subset or site label of this sample denotes: true naive CD4+ T cells. The receptor's source is a woman aged 18-29 years in good health. Here the CDR3 is given as CASSELRGREQFF. The DNA sequence follows: TGTGCCAGCAGTGAATTAAGGGGCCGAGAGCAGTTCTTC.